A selection of T cell receptor beta chains follows, all from one sample in a study of blood T cell repertoires in COVID-19. Sequenced by immunoSEQ multiplex PCR; TCRdb stores in-frame clones only, minus some. Counted here are about 320,000 clones, roughly 82% occurring once; the ten biggest clones make up 1.5% to 2%. The sequenced sample consisted of peripheral blood. These receptors were taken from a woman in her forties or fifties with acute or convalescent COVID-19. CDR3s include the opening cysteine and the closing phenylalanine or tryptophan. A D gene is named only where the DNA matches it firmly. Clone size appears in some rows only: once, few, many, or a class for an expanded clone.

TRBV28	.	TRBJ1-2	.	TGTGCCAGCAGTTTCCCGGGCGGGCCCTATGGCTACACCTTC	CASSFPGGPYGYTF
TRBV4-2	.	TRBJ2-1	.	TGTGCCAGCAGCCAAGACGCGGCGGGAAACAATGAGCAGTTCTTC	CASSQDAAGNNEQFF
TRBV11-1	.	TRBJ2-7	.	TGTGCCAGCAGCCCTAAGGACTTCACCTACGAGCAGTACTTC	CASSPKDFTYEQYF
TRBV24-1	TRBD2	TRBJ2-4	.	TGTGCCACCAGTGGGACTAGCGGGAATGCCAAAAACATTCAGTACTTC	CATSGTSGNAKNIQYF
TRBV30	TRBD1	TRBJ1-2	few	TGTGCCCGGAGACAGGGGAGCTTCGGCTACACCTTC	CARRQGSFGYTF
TRBV5-1	TRBD1	TRBJ2-3	once	TGCGCCAGCAGCCAGGGACAGACAGATACGCAGTATTTT	CASSQGQTDTQYF
TRBV5-1	.	TRBJ2-6	.	TGCGCCAGCAGCTTGGAGGGGGCTGGGGCCAACGTCCTGACTTTC	CASSLEGAGANVLTF
TRBV29-1	.	TRBJ2-5	.	TGCAGCGCCCGGGGAGTCCAAGAGACCCAGTACTTC	CSARGVQETQYF
TRBV25-1	.	TRBJ2-2	.	TGTGCCAGCAGTGAAGTGCAGGGCAGCACCGGGGAGCTGTTTTTT	CASSEVQGSTGELFF
TRBV28	.	TRBJ1-5	.	TGTGCCAGCAGTTCAGGGGCCCCCACAAATCAGCCCCAGCATTTT	CASSSGAPTNQPQHF
TRBV5-1	TRBD2	TRBJ2-2	.	TGCGCCAGCAGCCCCGGGACTAGCGGGAGAGGGAACACCGGGGAGCTGTTTTTT	CASSPGTSGRGNTGELFF
TRBV24-1	.	TRBJ1-2	.	TGTGCCACCAGTGAGGCAGGGGTTGGCTACACCTTC	CATSEAGVGYTF
TRBV9	TRBD2	TRBJ2-7	.	TGTGCCAGCAGCGTAGTCGCTAGCGGAGTGTACGAGCAGTACTTC	CASSVVASGVYEQYF
TRBV5-1	TRBD1	TRBJ2-3	.	TGCGCCAGCAGGGACAGGGTACCTAGCACAGATACGCAGTATTTT	CASRDRVPSTDTQYF
TRBV7-9	.	TRBJ1-5	once	TGTGCCAGCAGCACCCCTGGGGGGACGGCCCAGCATTTT	CASSTPGGTAQHF
TRBV4-2	.	TRBJ1-6	.	TGTGCCAGCAGCCAAGGGGGAGGATCCTATAATTCACCCCTCCACTTT	CASSQGGGSYNSPLHF
TRBV29-1	.	TRBJ2-1	.	TGCAGCGATCGGGAGAGCACCTACAATGAGCAGTTCTTC	CSDRESTYNEQFF
TRBV11-3	TRBD2	TRBJ2-1	once	TGTGCCAGCAGCTTAGGCGGGGCTAGCGGGAGGATAATTGTTGAGCAGTTCTTC	CASSLGGASGRIIVEQFF
TRBV28	TRBD2	TRBJ2-7	.	TGTGCCAGCAGTTTTTCCCGGACTAGCGGGGGTTACGAGCAGTACTTC	CASSFSRTSGGYEQYF
TRBV29-1	TRBD2	TRBJ2-3	.	TGCAGCGTCCTACCCCAGGGGACTAGCGGGGGAGTCAGCACAGATACGCAGTATTTT	CSVLPQGTSGGVSTDTQYF